The source of this T cell receptor beta chain is a study of technical replicates of blood from a handful of donors. This CDR3 spans 14 amino acids. V was pared by 5 bases and J by 5 bases, with 16 bases between. Germline V gene lookup returns CDR1 MNHEY and CDR2 SMNVEV (reference sequence). The assay was immunoSEQ multiplex PCR, and TCRdb's table has in-frame clones only and misses some. The sample includes tens of thousands of clones, roughly 92% seen only once; the top ten take approximately 0.25%. The V gene is TRBV27, the J gene TRBJ2-7, with D uncertain. Sequenced material: T cells isolated from PBMCs. The receptor was isolated from a human donor in good health. The CDR3 DNA reads as TGTGCCAGCAGTCTTGACCTAGAAAGTCACGAGCAGTACTTC. Residues: CASSLDLESHEQYF.